This T cell receptor beta chain was identified during a study of CD8 T cells in ankylosing spondylitis. The CDR3 sequence is 14 residues long. Germline lookup yields CDR1 SGHKS and CDR2 YYEKEE (reference sequence). V lost 0 bases, J lost 3 bases, and 10 bases lay in between. TCRdb recomputed calls from the 5' RACE reads with MiXCR, one row per CDR3 protein. The data show some 240,000 distinct CDR3 sequences, 8% to 9.5% seen once. Study-wide findings and caveats: Disease-associated clones were CD8+ and fairly uncommon in peripheral blood.

Remarks on this clonotype: The antigen is unknown.

The genes are TRBV5-5 and TRBJ2-7, with D uncertain. The origin of this receptor is a male donor with ankylosing spondylitis or in good health (not recorded which). What was sequenced was blood, either unsorted or a sorted T cell fraction (not recorded which). As DNA, the CDR3 is TGTGCCAGCAGCTTGGTCAGTCCCCACTACGAGCAGTACTTC. Its translation: CASSLVSPHYEQYF. The variable domain in full, with the rest retrieved from reference TRBV5-5 and TRBJ2-7, is DAGVTQSPTHLIKTRGQQVTLRCSPISGHKSVSWYQQVLGQGPQFIFQYYEKEERGRGNFPDRFSARQFPNYSSELNVNALLLGDSALYLCASSLVSPHYEQYFGPGTRLTVT.